The 9 T cell receptor beta chains below all came from one sample that was sequenced in a study of CXCR3-negative and CXCR3-positive naive CD8 T cells (dated by TCRdb to about 2019). The paper as a whole reports these results and caveats: Compared with CXCR3-negative naive cells, CXCR3-positive naive cells had TRB CDR3s with higher hydrophobicity (lower Kidera factor 4), lower energy, and higher strength and volume indices.

These receptors' antigens are unknown. TCRdb records NextSeq 550 as the sequencer. The Human TCR Profiling Kit (MiLaboratory) was used to make UMI-labeled 5' RACE TRB cDNA libraries. Following TCRdb reprocessing, every CDR3 protein sequence forms one entry, and DNA is not provided. The sample's table covers approximately 140,000 distinct CDR3 sequences. The ten largest clones add up to 0.25% to 0.3% of the sample. The sequenced material came from naive CXCR3+ CD8+ T cells from blood. Sample cell subset or site, as interpreted from the label and publication: CD45RO-CCR7+CD27+CD95- naive CD8+ T cells expressing CXCR3 (TNR3+). These receptors were collected from a human donor in good health. Some clones in this sample may be carry-over from other donors' samples.

This chain connects TRBV7-2 to TRBJ2-7; with no DNA, the TCRdb D assignment of TRBD1 cannot be verified. The CDR3 length is 13 residues. Germline lookup yields CDR1 SGHTA and CDR2 FQGNSA. CDR3 amino acids: CASSGAVIGEQYF.

The rearrangement uses TRBV19 and TRBJ1-1. Looked up from germline, CDR1 is LNHDA and CDR2 is SQIVND (reference sequence). CDR3 length: 13 amino acids. CDR3 residues: CASSLQPNTEAFF.

The chain recombines TRBV20-1 with TRBJ2-1; TCRdb gives TRBD1 as the D gene, but with no DNA this cannot be confirmed. Per the germline V gene, CDR1 is DFQATT and CDR2 is SNEGSKA (reference sequence). CDR3 length: 14 residues. CDR3: CSANPRDRYNEQFF.

This rearrangement joins TRBV14 to TRBJ2-7; absent DNA, TCRdb's TRBD1 call cannot be checked. Germline CDR1 is SGHDN and CDR2 is FVKESK. There are 16 residues in the CDR3. CDR3 sequence reads: CASSWYSTGLHYEQYF.

This rearrangement joins TRBV5-4 to TRBJ2-2; without DNA, the TCRdb call of TRBD1 cannot be checked. CDR3 length equals 16 residues. Looked up from germline, CDR1 is SGHNT and CDR2 is YYREEE (reference sequence). CDR3 amino acids: CAMIPRDSSNTGELFF.

This chain connects TRBV10-3 to TRBJ1-2. Germline V gene data show CDR1 as ENHRY and CDR2 as SYGVKD. The CDR3 runs 14 residues. The CDR3 loop is CAISSTLPNYGYTF.

The genes are TRBV28 and TRBJ1-5. Germline V gene lookup returns CDR1 MDHEN and CDR2 SYDVKM. CDR3 size: 15 residues. The CDR3 is CASSGTAAPNQPQHF. Full variable domain (rest looked up from reference TRBV28 and TRBJ1-5): DVKVTQSSRYLVKRTGEKVFLECVQDMDHENMFWYRQDPGLGLRLIYFSYDVKMKEKGDIPEGYSVSREKKERFSLILESASTNQTSMYLCASSGTAAPNQPQHFGDGTRLSIL.

V usage is TRBV28 and J usage is TRBJ2-7. CDR3 length: 14 residues. The germline CDR1 and CDR2 sequences are MDHEN and SYDVKM. Here the CDR3 reads CASSSGQGSYEQYF. Full variable domain (missing parts from reference TRBV28 and TRBJ2-7): DVKVTQSSRYLVKRTGEKVFLECVQDMDHENMFWYRQDPGLGLRLIYFSYDVKMKEKGDIPEGYSVSREKKERFSLILESASTNQTSMYLCASSSGQGSYEQYFGPGTRLTVT.

The CDR3 loop is CASSQDGESEQYF. The V and J genes are TRBV3-1 and TRBJ2-7; TCRdb gives TRBD2 as the D gene, but with no DNA this cannot be confirmed. Germline lookup yields CDR1 LGHDT and CDR2 YNNKEL (reference sequence). This CDR3 is 13 amino acids long.